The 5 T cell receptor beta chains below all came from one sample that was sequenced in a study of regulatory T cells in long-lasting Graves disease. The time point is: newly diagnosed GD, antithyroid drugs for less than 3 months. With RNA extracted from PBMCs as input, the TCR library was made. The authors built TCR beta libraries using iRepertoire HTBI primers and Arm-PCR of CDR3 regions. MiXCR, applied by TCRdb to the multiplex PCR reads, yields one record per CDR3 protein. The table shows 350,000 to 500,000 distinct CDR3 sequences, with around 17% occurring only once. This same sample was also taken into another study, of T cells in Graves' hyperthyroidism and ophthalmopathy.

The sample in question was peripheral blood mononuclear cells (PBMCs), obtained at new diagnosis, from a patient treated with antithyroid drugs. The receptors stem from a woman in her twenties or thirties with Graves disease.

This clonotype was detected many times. CDR3 sequence (DNA): TGTGCCATCAGTGAGTCGGGGAACCCGGATCAGGGATATGGCTACACCTTC. It translates to CAISESGNPDQGYGYTF. The J gene is TRBJ1-2, the V gene TRBV10-3; the D gene is possibly TRBD1 (5 bases). V lost 0 bases, J lost 5 bases, and 19 bases lay in between. This CDR3 is 17 amino acids long. Germline-derived CDR1 and CDR2 are ENHRY and SYGVKD.

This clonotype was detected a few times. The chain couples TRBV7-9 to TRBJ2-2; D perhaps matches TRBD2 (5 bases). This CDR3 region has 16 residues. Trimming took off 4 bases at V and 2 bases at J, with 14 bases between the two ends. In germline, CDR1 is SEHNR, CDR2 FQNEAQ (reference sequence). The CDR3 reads CASSSSPGINTGELFF. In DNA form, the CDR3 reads TGTGCCAGCAGCTCGAGTCCCGGGATTAACACCGGGGAGCTGTTTTTT.

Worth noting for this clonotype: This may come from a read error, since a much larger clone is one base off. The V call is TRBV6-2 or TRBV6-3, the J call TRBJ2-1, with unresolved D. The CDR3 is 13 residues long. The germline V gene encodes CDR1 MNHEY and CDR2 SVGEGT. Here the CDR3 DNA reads TGTGCCGGCAGCAGCCATATTAACAATGAGCAGTTCTTC. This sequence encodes CAGSSHINNEQFF.

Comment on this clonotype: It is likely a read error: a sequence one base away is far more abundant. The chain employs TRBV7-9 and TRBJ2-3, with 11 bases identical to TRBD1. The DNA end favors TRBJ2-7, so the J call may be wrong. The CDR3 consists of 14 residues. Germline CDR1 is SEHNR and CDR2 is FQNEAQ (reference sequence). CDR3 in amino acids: CASRPGQGDHEQYF. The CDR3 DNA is TGTGCCAGCAGACCGGGACAGGGGGACCATGAGCAGTACTTC.

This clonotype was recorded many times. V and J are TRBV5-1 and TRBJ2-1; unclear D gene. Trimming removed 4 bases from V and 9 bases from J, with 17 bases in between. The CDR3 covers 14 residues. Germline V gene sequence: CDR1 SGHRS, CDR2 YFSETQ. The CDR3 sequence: CASSESLLAPEQFF. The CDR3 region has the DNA TGCGCCAGCAGCGAATCCCTCTTAGCACCTGAGCAGTTCTTC.